A selection of T cell receptor beta chains follows, all from one sample in a study of CD8 T cells in ankylosing spondylitis. One entry per CDR3 protein, called by TCRdb with MiXCR from the 5' RACE reads. Here the sample spans approximately 46,000 distinct CDR3 sequences, 9.5% to 11% being singletons. The sequenced sample was blood, either unsorted or a sorted T cell fraction (not recorded which). The receptors were gathered from a male donor with ankylosing spondylitis or in good health (not recorded which). Each CDR3 is given with its conserved first and last residue. D genes are given only for firm matches. Rows give clone size only sometimes, using once, few, many, or a class for an expanded clone.

CDR3 length	J gene	D gene	V gene	clone size	CDR3 protein	CDR3 DNA
14	TRBJ2-3	TRBD2	TRBV29-1	many	CSSRLAGEADTQYF	TGCAGCTCACGACTAGCGGGGGAAGCAGATACGCAGTATTTT
15	TRBJ2-3	TRBD1	TRBV10-3	many	CAISVGTGGTDTQYF	TGTGCCATCAGTGTCGGGACAGGGGGCACAGATACGCAGTATTTT
14	TRBJ2-7	TRBD1	TRBV7-7	-	CASSLGQGAVEQYF	TGTGCCAGCAGCTTGGGACAGGGGGCCGTCGAGCAGTACTTC
15	TRBJ2-7	TRBD1	TRBV6-5	many	CASSSLTGGGYEQYF	TGTGCCAGCAGTTCCCTCACAGGGGGCGGTTACGAGCAGTACTTC
14	TRBJ2-1	-	TRBV5-1	many	CASSLDGGHNEQFF	TGCGCCAGCAGCTTGGATGGGGGCCACAATGAGCAGTTCTTC
16	TRBJ2-3	TRBD2	TRBV3-1	many	CASSQEQRGYTDTQYF	TGTGCCAGCAGCCAAGAACAGCGGGGGTACACAGATACGCAGTATTTT
14	TRBJ2-7	TRBD1	TRBV7-8	-	CASSFRTGEYEQYF	TGTGCCAGCAGCTTCCGGACAGGGGAATACGAGCAGTACTTC
14	TRBJ1-4	-	TRBV7-2	-	CASSLRRNNEKLFF	TGTGCCAGCAGCTTACGACGGAATAATGAAAAACTGTTTTTT
17	TRBJ2-2	-	TRBV20-1	-	CSARDYGGQGSPGELFF	TGCAGTGCTAGAGATTATGGGGGGCAGGGGTCCCCCGGGGAGCTGTTTTTT
13	TRBJ2-7	-	TRBV5-1	many	CASTGGLRNEQYF	TGCGCCAGCACAGGGGGACTCAGGAACGAGCAGTACTTC
12	TRBJ2-7	-	TRBV21-1	many	CASSATSYEQYF	TGTGCCAGCAGCGCCACCTCCTACGAGCAGTACTTC
13	TRBJ2-7	-	TRBV12-3/TRBV12-4	many	CASSPPRISEQYF	TGTGCCAGCAGTCCCCCCCGCATATCCGAGCAGTACTTC
16	TRBJ1-5	TRBD1	TRBV6-1	-	CAAASGTVSPYQPQHF	TGTGCCGCTGCCTCGGGGACAGTTTCCCCATATCAGCCCCAGCATTTT
12	TRBJ1-1	-	TRBV27	many	CASAVPPTEAFF	TGTGCCAGCGCGGTCCCTCCAACTGAAGCTTTCTTT
15	TRBJ1-6	-	TRBV30	-	CACTSYSGGNSPLHF	TGTGCCTGTACGAGTTACTCGGGGGGGAATTCACCCCTCCACTTT
16	TRBJ2-1	-	TRBV5-6	many	CASSTSFSGHYNEQFF	TGTGCCAGCAGCACCTCCTTTAGCGGCCACTACAATGAGCAGTTCTTC
16	TRBJ1-3	TRBD1	TRBV5-1	many	CASRSGRDSSGNTIYF	TGCGCCAGCAGGTCGGGCAGGGACAGCTCTGGAAACACCATATATTTT
16	TRBJ2-3	TRBD1	TRBV5-1	few	CASSQYGTGSTDTQYF	TGCGCCAGCAGTCAATACGGGACAGGGTCCACAGATACGCAGTATTTT
17	TRBJ2-3	TRBD1	TRBV5-1	many	CASSLESGTGGSDTQYF	TGCGCCAGCAGCTTGGAATCTGGGACAGGGGGCTCAGATACGCAGTATTTT
15	TRBJ2-2	TRBD1	TRBV12-3/TRBV12-4	many	CASSSQGAHTGELFF	TGTGCCAGCAGTTCCCAGGGGGCTCACACCGGGGAGCTGTTTTTT
15	TRBJ1-1	TRBD1	TRBV29-1	many	CSVEPGQLLNTEAFF	TGCAGCGTTGAGCCGGGACAGCTCTTGAACACTGAAGCTTTCTTT
13	TRBJ1-2	-	TRBV3-1	few	CASSQAEYYGYTF	TGTGCCAGCAGCCAAGCGGAATACTATGGCTACACCTTC
13	TRBJ1-1	-	TRBV6-5	many	CASSYTRESEAFF	TGTGCCAGCAGTTACACCCGGGAGAGTGAAGCTTTCTTT
15	TRBJ1-2	-	TRBV27	many	CASSLVGAANYGYTF	TGTGCCAGCAGCCTAGTAGGGGCAGCTAACTATGGCTACACCTTC
13	TRBJ1-1	-	TRBV10-3	many	CAISEQGVTEAFF	TGTGCCATCAGTGAACAGGGAGTCACTGAAGCTTTCTTT
9	TRBJ2-7	-	TRBV6-4	many	CASFNEQYF	TGTGCCAGCTTCAACGAGCAGTACTTC
12	TRBJ1-1	-	TRBV2	few	CAFRGEGTEAFF	TGTGCCTTCCGGGGAGAGGGCACTGAAGCTTTCTTT